Each of the 9 T cell receptor beta chains below was sequenced from the same sample in a study of T cells in Graves' hyperthyroidism and ophthalmopathy. What was amplified from RNA transcripts were TCR beta CDR3 regions. The HTBI primer set drove a first-round RT-PCR of the TCR CDR3. TCRdb independently ran MiXCR on the multiplex PCR reads; one entry per CDR3 protein. Counted here are a few hundred thousand distinct CDR3 sequences, 15% to 19% occurring once; the ten biggest clones make up about 7%. The specimen was blood. The receptors here all came from a woman aged 30 to 39 with Graves' hyperthyroidism.

This clonotype was seen more than once but under ten times. The V call is TRBV20-1, the J call TRBJ2-7; 9 bases are shared with TRBD2. There are 15 residues in the CDR3. Germline trimming cut 3 bases from V and 5 bases from J; bases unmatched to any gene: 11. Germline CDR1 is DFQATT and CDR2 is SNEGSKA (reference sequence). DNA of the CDR3: TGCAGTGCTAGTTTCTTAGCGGGAGTTGTAGACGAGCAGTACTTC. This sequence encodes CSASFLAGVVDEQYF.

This clonotype was seen a handful of times. The chain carries TRBV9 and TRBJ2-1; TRBD1 matches at 7 bases. With 3 bases clipped from V and 3 bases from J, the junction kept 6 bases outside the gene matches. Germline CDR1 is SGDLS and CDR2 is YYNGEE. CDR3 length equals 15 residues. CDR3 nucleotides: TGTGCCAGCAGCGCGAACGGGGACAGCTACAATGAGCAGTTCTTC. Its protein is CASSANGDSYNEQFF.

This clonotype was seen only a few times. The J gene is TRBJ2-5, the V gene TRBV18; D is unresolved. CDR3 length: 15 residues. Between the trimmed V and J ends, which lost 3 bases and 5 bases, there was a span of 16 bases. CDR1 and CDR2 from the germline V gene are KGHSH and LQKENI. The CDR3 DNA reads TGTGCCAGCTCACCCCCCCGGACCCCAAAGGAGACCCAGTACTTC. This gives the protein CASSPPRTPKETQYF.

In the case of this clonotype: The DNA is omitted, as the CDR3 cannot be located on it reliably, and the CDR3 follows TCRdb's listing. V and J are TRBV6-2 or TRBV6-3 and TRBJ2-3; whether TRBD2, the table's D call, matches the DNA was not checked. The germline V gene has CDR1 MNHEY and CDR2 SVGEGT. The CDR3 length equals 24 residues, ends included. The chain's CDR3 is CASTNQTSMYLCASSWQGVDTQYF.

This clonotype occurred many times. The chain joins TRBV5-1 to TRBJ1-1; D remains ambiguous. Trimming took off 4 bases at V and 1 base at J, with 17 bases between the two ends. Germline CDR1 and CDR2: SGHRS and YFSETQ. The CDR3 has 16 amino acids. Written as DNA, the CDR3 is TGCGCCAGCAGCGAGAATCTACCCTCTGAGAACACTGAAGCTTTCTTT. Translated, it gives CASSENLPSENTEAFF.

The chain recombines TRBV11-2 with TRBJ2-2, with 12 bases lining up with TRBD2. With 5 bases clipped from V and 5 bases from J, the junction kept 6 bases outside the gene matches. Germline-derived CDR1 and CDR2 are SGHAT and FQNNGV. The CDR3 sequence is 16 residues long. CDR3 in amino acids: CASSPTGTSGTGELFF. DNA of the CDR3: TGTGCCAGCAGCCCAACCGGGACTAGCGGGACCGGGGAGCTGTTTTTT.

Concerning this clonotype: A much bigger clone sits one base away, suggesting this may be a read error. V usage is TRBV20-1 and J usage is TRBJ1-1, with D maybe TRBD1 (5 bases). Trimming left V 0 bases short and J 4 bases short, with 21 bases between. Looked up from germline, CDR1 is DFQATT and CDR2 is SNEGSKA (reference sequence). This CDR3 has 17 residues. The CDR3 loop reads CSARDREGSKMSTEAFF. CDR3 bases: TGCAGTGCTAGAGATAGGGAGGGGAGCAAAATGAGCACTGAAGCTTTCTTT.

This clonotype was detected ten times or more. The gene calls are TRBV25-1 and TRBJ1-5; TRBD1 agrees at 7 bases. The V and J ends lost 1 base and 6 bases, in that order; junction bases with no gene match: 3. CDR3 length equals 14 residues. CDR1 is MGHDK and CDR2 is SYGVNS in the germline V gene. The CDR3 DNA is TGTGCCAGCAGTGAATGGGACAGTGGTCAGCCCCAGCATTTT. As protein: CASSEWDSGQPQHF. Full variable domain (rest looked up from reference TRBV25-1 and TRBJ1-5): EADIYQTPRYLVIGTGKKITLECSQTMGHDKMYWYQQDPGMELHLIHYSYGVNSTEKGDLSSESTVSRIRTEHFPLTLESARPSHTSQYLCASSEWDSGQPQHFGDGTRLSIL.

This clonotype showed up just a few times. V is TRBV7-2 and J is TRBJ2-2; 8 bases line up with TRBD1. Germline-derived CDR1 and CDR2 are SGHTA and FQGNSA. V shed 5 bases and J 4 bases; nucleotides not matched to a gene: 6. The CDR3 has 15 amino acids. This CDR3 reads CASSPQGASTGELFF. The DNA for the CDR3 is TGTGCCAGCAGCCCCCAGGGGGCTAGCACCGGGGAGCTGTTTTTT.